The entry below gives a single TCR beta chain sequence along with its context. The target antigen is unknown. Relapses following autologous stem cell transplantation were seen in all patients, with brentuximab vedotin exposure varying. Measured with immunoSEQ multiplex PCR; TCRdb has only the in-frame clones, and not every one. The repertoire holds about 40,000 clones, with about 72% as singletons. The entry originates in a study of PD-1 blockade in classical Hodgkin lymphoma. Study-wide points: The study found that TCR diversity rose significantly by C4D1 in CD4+ but not CD8+ cells.

The source of this sequence is a human donor with classical Hodgkin lymphoma. The material was peripheral blood mononuclear cells (PBMCs), obtained at baseline.

CDR3 sequence reads: CASSLLIEDTQYF. CDR3 bases: TGTGCCAGCAGCTTACTCATTGAGGATACGCAGTATTTT. The V and J genes are TRBV11-1 and TRBJ2-3; D is undetermined. The V gene lost 2 bases and the J gene lost 6 bases, with 9 bases spanning the gap. CDR1 and CDR2 (germline): SGHAT, FQDESV (reference sequence). The CDR3 extends over 13 amino acids.